This record concerns one T cell receptor beta chain sequence. Its antigen remains unknown. A single record per CDR3 protein comes from TCRdb applying MiXCR to the reads. The data show about 350,000 distinct CDR3 sequences, 34% seen once. This sample was included in a study of T cell repertoires in cytomegalovirus infection. V was clipped by 5 bases and J by 4 bases; unmatched bases: 4. The CDR3 has 14 residues. Germline V CDR1 and CDR2: MNHEY, SVGAGI. The source material was cultured PBMCs, sampled from culture after CMV antigen stimulation. This TCR was sampled from a human donor in good health (CMV status not recorded). Some clones in this sample may be carry-over from other donors' samples. V gene TRBV6-5 combines with J gene TRBJ2-2; 7 positions match TRBD1. CDR3 nucleotides: TGTGCCAGCAGTATCCGGGACAGCACCGGGGAGCTGTTTTTT. Translation gives CASSIRDSTGELFF.